These 17 T cell receptor beta chains were sequenced from one sample in a study of T cell responses to AZD1222 COVID-19 vaccine. Clones were read by immunoSEQ multiplex PCR, and TCRdb kept only the in-frame ones, dropping some. The top ten clones hold approximately 5.1% of a sample with around 130,000 clones, roughly nine tenths of them seen once. This specimen consisted of peripheral blood, obtained on day 0 of AZD1222 vaccination. The receptors were sampled from an adult in good health.

This clone was recorded only once. The chain recombines TRBV28 with TRBJ1-1, with a possible D match to TRBD1 (5 bases). The CDR3 runs to 13 residues. In germline, CDR1 is MDHEN, CDR2 SYDVKM. The CDR3 sequence: CAIGRGMNTEAFF. DNA for the CDR3: TGTGCTATTGGTCGGGGCATGAACACTGAAGCTTTCTTT.

This chain links TRBV5-1 with TRBJ1-1; unclear D gene. The CDR3 is 14 residues long. The ends were cut back, 6 bases at V and 6 bases at J, with 18 bases in the middle. Germline V gene data show CDR1 as SGHRS and CDR2 as YFSETQ. The CDR3, as DNA: TGCGCCAGCAAGGGATCTTATCCAGCGGCTGAAGCTTTCTTT. Amino acid sequence: CASKGSYPAAEAFF.

This clone came up once. The chain has TRBV6-5 and TRBJ2-7; 9 bases match TRBD2. Trimming removed 4 bases from V and 6 bases from J; junction bases left unmatched: 13. This CDR3 region has 16 residues. The germline V gene encodes CDR1 MNHEY and CDR2 SVGAGI. CDR3 bases: TGTGCCAGCAGTTTCAATACCGGGACTAGCAGGAGCGAGCAGTACTTC. It codes for CASSFNTGTSRSEQYF.

The CDR3: CASSLSQGFNSPLHF. The CDR3 DNA sequence: TGTGCCAGCAGCTTATCCCAGGGCTTTAATTCACCCCTCCACTTT. The chain uses TRBV7-3 and TRBJ1-6, with a tentative D call TRBD1 (5 bases). From germline, CDR1 is SGHTA and CDR2 FQGTGA. With 2 bases removed from V and 6 bases from J, the gap between germline ends came to 11 bases. This CDR3 has 15 amino acids.

The CDR3 DNA reads as TGTGCCAGCAGTGACTCTCATTCTGGGGCCAACGTCCTGACTTTC. Translated: CASSDSHSGANVLTF. The V gene is TRBV6-4, the J gene TRBJ2-6; no reliable D call. There are 15 residues in the CDR3. Trimming took 0 bases from V and 1 from J, leaving 4 bases between them. Germline-derived CDR1 and CDR2 are MRHNA and SNTAGT.

The chain links TRBV5-6 to TRBJ1-1, with TRBD1 matching over 9 bases. This CDR3 is built from 13 residues. CDR1 is SGHDT and CDR2 is YYEEEE in the germline V gene. V gave up 6 bases and J gave up 5 bases; unmatched junction bases: 5. In DNA, the CDR3 is TGTGCCAGCACCCAACAGGGGGCGACTGAAGCTTTCTTT. It specifies CASTQQGATEAFF.

A single count supports this clone. The CDR3 reads CASSPAGQGWTEAFF. CDR3 sequence (DNA): TGTGCCAGCAGCCCCGCCGGACAGGGTTGGACTGAAGCTTTCTTT. The V gene is TRBV14, the J gene TRBJ1-1; 8 bases fit TRBD1. Germline assignment: CDR1 SGHDN and CDR2 FVKESK. This CDR3 region has 15 residues. J was trimmed by 5 bases and V by 4 bases; bases with no gene match: 9. The variable domain in full, with the rest retrieved from reference TRBV14 and TRBJ1-1, is EAGVTQFPSHSVIEKGQTVTLRCDPISGHDNLYWYRRVMGKEIKFLLHFVKESKQDESGMPNNRFLAERTGGTYSTLKVQPAELEDSGVYFCASSPAGQGWTEAFFGQGTRLTVV.

The CDR3 here is CASRTDRGLFEAFF. In DNA form, the CDR3 reads TGTGCCAGCAGGACGGACCGAGGACTCTTTGAAGCTTTCTTT. The genes are TRBV6-6 and TRBJ1-1; D unresolved. This CDR3 has 14 amino acids. The ends were cut back, 6 bases at V and 7 bases at J, with 18 bases in the middle. Germline assignment: CDR1 MNHNY and CDR2 SVGAGI (reference sequence).

The rearrangement uses TRBV24-1 and TRBJ2-1, with unresolved D. The V and J ends lost 1 base and 7 bases respectively, with 4 bases between them. There are 12 residues in the CDR3. In germline, CDR1 is KGHDR, CDR2 SFDVKD. As DNA, the CDR3 is TGTGCCACCAGTGATTTAGGGAATGAGCAGTTCTTC. Amino acids: CATSDLGNEQFF.

The rearrangement links TRBV5-1 to TRBJ2-5, with D unclear. The germline V gene has CDR1 SGHRS and CDR2 YFSETQ. V dropped 2 bases and J dropped 5 bases, with 7 bases sitting between them. The CDR3 contains 12 residues. The CDR3 here is CASSFDVETQYF. CDR3 bases: TGCGCCAGCAGCTTCGACGTGGAGACCCAGTACTTC.

This chain links TRBV13 with TRBJ1-1; D gene unclear. Germline assignment: CDR1 PRHDT and CDR2 FYEKMQ (reference sequence). CDR3 size: 12 residues. The V and J ends lost 0 bases and 4 bases respectively, with 3 bases between them. In DNA form, the CDR3 reads TGTGCCAGCAGCTTAGGTCGCACTGAAGCTTTCTTT. Translating it yields CASSLGRTEAFF.

This clone was picked up a small number of times. V is TRBV5-5 and J is TRBJ1-2, with D perhaps TRBD1 (6 bases). This CDR3 has 17 residues. The germline V gene has CDR1 SGHKS and CDR2 YYEKEE (reference sequence). V was cut by 4 bases and J by 3 bases, with 22 bases left in between. The CDR3 coding sequence is TGTGCCAGCAGCCCGGTGGGCCTAACAGGGATCGACTATGGCTACACCTTC. It yields the protein CASSPVGLTGIDYGYTF.

This chain connects TRBV5-1 to TRBJ2-5, with D maybe TRBD1 (6 bases). V was pared by 0 bases and J by 3 bases, with 9 bases between. This CDR3 is 14 amino acids long. Germline assignment: CDR1 SGHRS and CDR2 YFSETQ. CDR3 coding DNA: TGCGCCAGCAGCTTGGCCCCAGGGGAAGAGACCCAGTACTTC. Translated: CASSLAPGEETQYF.

This chain links TRBV30 with TRBJ2-3, with TRBD1 matching over 9 bases. V gave up 5 bases and J gave up 5 bases; unmatched junction bases: 5. Germline values: CDR1 GTSNPN, CDR2 SVGIG (reference sequence). The CDR3 sequence is 13 residues long. In DNA, the CDR3 is TGTGCCTGGGACAGGGGGGTAATAGATACGCAGTATTTT. It specifies CAWDRGVIDTQYF.

J is TRBJ1-1 and V is TRBV5-4; D uncertain. Trimming left V 0 bases short and J 1 base short, with 13 bases between. This CDR3 is 16 amino acids long. Germline assignment: CDR1 SGHNT and CDR2 YYREEE (reference sequence). The CDR3 coding sequence is TGTGCCAGCAGCTTGGTCCCGTTGAACACGAACACTGAAGCTTTCTTT. This sequence encodes CASSLVPLNTNTEAFF.

In its sample, this clone was seen once. The chain couples TRBV18 to TRBJ1-1; maybe TRBD1 (6 bases). Germline V gene sequence: CDR1 KGHSH, CDR2 LQKENI. CDR3 size: 16 residues. V lost 4 bases and J 0 bases, leaving 15 bases between the germline ends. The CDR3 region is CASSQLPGQMNTEAFF. The CDR3 DNA reads TGTGCCAGCTCACAATTACCGGGACAAATGAACACTGAAGCTTTCTTT.

The genes are TRBV29-1 and TRBJ2-3; perhaps TRBD1 as D (6 bases). Trimming shortened V by 0 bases and J by 3 bases, and 13 bases separated the two germline ends. CDR1 and CDR2 (germline): SQVTM, ANQGSEA. This CDR3 has 15 amino acids. CDR3 region: CSVEDRGQKTDTQYF. The CDR3 bases are TGCAGCGTTGAAGATAGAGGACAGAAAACAGATACGCAGTATTTT.